Sequencing of this TCR beta chain was carried out in a study of blood T cells in healthy people across ages. A J-beta primer mix and a sample-barcoded 5' primer were used in a second PCR of about 6 to 12 cycles. A single record per CDR3 protein comes from TCRdb applying MiXCR to the 5' RACE reads. The data contain hundreds of thousands of distinct CDR3 sequences, roughly 56% of them seen just once; the ten biggest clones take up roughly 24%. Samples had at least 6 million PBMCs isolated from them. A note on this clonotype: Antigen specificity is unknown.

Study outcomes and limitations: There was a strong correlation between TCR beta diversity and naive T cell percentage.

CDR1 is SGHAT, CDR2 FQNNGV, per germline. The V gene end was trimmed by 3 bases and the J gene end by 12 bases; junction bases not matched to a gene: 22. This CDR3 is 19 amino acids long. The sequencing sample was made of blood. This sequence joins TRBV11-2 and TRBJ1-6; 8 nucleotides line up with TRBD1. The sequence derives from a man in his forties in good health. For the CDR3, the DNA is TGTGCCAGCAGCTTCGACCATATTCTGGACAGGGTCCAGGGAAGACCCCTCCACTTT. It is translated as CASSFDHILDRVQGRPLHF.